These 13 T cell receptor beta chains share one sample of origin, sequenced in a study of T cell changes during pregnancy in multiple sclerosis. The protocol was immunoSEQ multiplex PCR, while the TCRdb copy is restricted to in-frame clones and leaves out a portion. The sample gives about 36,000 clones, roughly 90% of which show up once; about 11% is in the top ten. The sample in question was CD8+ T cells from peripheral blood mononuclear cells, obtained in the third trimester of pregnancy. These receptors all come from a female donor with multiple sclerosis, enrolled in a pregnancy study.

The rearrangement links TRBV6-5 to TRBJ1-3, with D unclear. V lost 4 bases, J lost 0 bases, and 13 bases lay in between. Germline assignment: CDR1 MNHEY and CDR2 SVGAGI. There are 16 residues in the CDR3. The chain's CDR3 is CASSSPGLISGNTIYF. Here the CDR3 DNA reads TGTGCCAGCAGTTCCCCCGGACTGATCTCTGGAAACACCATATATTTT.

This chain links TRBV27 with TRBJ1-2; D may be TRBD1 (6 bases). The CDR3 is 15 amino acids. The V gene lost 6 bases and the J gene lost 7 bases, with 21 bases spanning the gap. The germline gives CDR1 MNHEY, CDR2 SMNVEV (reference sequence). The CDR3 bases are TGTGCCAGCAGCCCCTCGGGTGCAGGGGCGAGTGGCTACACCTTC. Encoded protein: CASSPSGAGASGYTF.

The rearrangement uses TRBV5-6 and TRBJ2-7, with a tentative D call TRBD2 (6 bases). CDR3 length equals 15 residues. Germline CDR1 SGHDT, CDR2 YYEEEE. With 2 bases removed from V and 5 bases from J, the gap between germline ends came to 17 bases. This CDR3 is CASSFRQGLINEQYF. Here the CDR3 DNA reads TGTGCCAGCAGCTTCAGGCAGGGACTCATAAACGAGCAGTACTTC.

This chain joins TRBV5-5 and TRBJ1-2; 11 bases fit TRBD1. CDR1 is SGHKS and CDR2 is YYEKEE in the germline V gene (reference sequence). This CDR3 has 13 residues. The V gene end was trimmed by 3 bases and the J gene end by 8 bases; junction bases not matched to a gene: 3. The DNA for the CDR3 is TGTGCCAGCAGCTATGGGACAGGGGGAGGCTACACCTTC. It encodes CASSYGTGGGYTF.

This chain uses TRBV5-6 with TRBJ2-5; tentatively, D is TRBD2 (6 bases). This CDR3 comprises 14 residues. The V gene's germline CDR1 is SGHDT and CDR2 YYEEEE. V was trimmed by 4 bases and J by 2 bases, leaving 12 bases between them. In DNA form, the CDR3 reads TGTGCCAGCAGCCCCACGGGGGTACAAGAGACCCAGTACTTC. Its protein is CASSPTGVQETQYF.

V usage is TRBV18 and J usage is TRBJ2-7, with 8 positions matching TRBD1. Germline trimming cut 5 bases from V and 3 bases from J; bases unmatched to any gene: 12. Germline loops: CDR1 KGHSH, CDR2 LQKENI. This CDR3 contains 16 residues. For the CDR3, the DNA is TGTGCCAGCTCAAGTGCCTCACGTACAGGGGGCTACGAGCAGTACTTC. Protein sequence: CASSSASRTGGYEQYF.

This rearrangement joins TRBV19 to TRBJ1-1; D remains unclear. This CDR3 has 13 residues. Trimming pared 6 bases from V and 1 base from J, leaving 9 bases between. Germline V gene lookup returns CDR1 LNHDA and CDR2 SQIVND (reference sequence). CDR3 sequence: CASSTTRNTEAFF. CDR3 nucleotides: TGTGCCAGTAGCACCACCAGGAACACTGAAGCTTTCTTT.

The V call is TRBV2, the J call TRBJ1-2; TRBD1 might be the D (5 bases). The CDR3 has 17 amino acids. Germline CDR1 and CDR2: SNHLY and FYNNEI. V lost 6 bases to trimming and J lost 1 base, with 21 bases between them. The CDR3 DNA sequence: TGTGCCAGCAGGTTGTCCAGGGCAGGCGGTGGTAACTATGGCTACACCTTC. Its translation: CASRLSRAGGGNYGYTF.

The V call is TRBV15, the J call TRBJ1-2; 8 bases match TRBD1. There are 14 residues in the CDR3. In germline, CDR1 is LNHNV, CDR2 YYDKDF (reference sequence). V trimming: 2 bases; J trimming: 6 bases; junction bases outside the gene matches: 5. CDR3 DNA sequence: TGTGCCACCAGCAGACAGGGGGCCGGGCATGGCTACACCTTC. Residues: CATSRQGAGHGYTF.

This chain links TRBV7-6 with TRBJ2-7; 7 nucleotides agree with TRBD2. Germline loops: CDR1 SGHVS, CDR2 FNYEAQ. V trimming: 2 bases; J trimming: 0 bases; junction bases outside the gene matches: 4. This CDR3 is 15 amino acids long. The CDR3 is CASSLTGGSSYEQYF. The CDR3 DNA is TGTGCCAGCAGCTTAACGGGCGGGAGCTCCTACGAGCAGTACTTC.

The chain has TRBV28 and TRBJ2-5; TRBD2 agrees at 9 bases. CDR3 length: 15 residues. CDR1 and CDR2 from the germline V gene are MDHEN and SYDVKM. The J segment lost 13 bases and the V segment lost 3 bases, leaving 15 bases of the junction unmatched. This CDR3 reads CASSLRSLAGPLLYF. The DNA of the CDR3 is TGTGCCAGCAGTTTGCGGTCGCTAGCGGGGCCCCTTTTGTACTTC.

The genes are TRBV5-4 and TRBJ2-1, with D possibly TRBD2 on 6 matching bases. V was clipped by 0 bases and J by 5 bases, with 15 bases between them. The CDR3 has 16 residues. Germline CDR1 and CDR2: SGHNT and YYREEE (reference sequence). The CDR3 reads CASSLDGRFGDNEQFF. CDR3 nucleotides: TGTGCCAGCAGCTTGGACGGGAGATTCGGTGACAATGAGCAGTTCTTC. The complete variable domain, with remaining parts taken from reference TRBV5-4 and TRBJ2-1, reads ETGVTQSPTHLIKTRGQQVTLRCSSQSGHNTVSWYQQALGQGPQFIFQYYREEENGRGNFPPRFSGLQFPNYSSELNVNALELDDSALYLCASSLDGRFGDNEQFFGPGTRLTVL.

This clone came up once. The chain links TRBV12-5 to TRBJ2-7; a possible D gene is TRBD2 (6 bases). This CDR3 has 13 amino acids. V was pared by 1 base and J by 6 bases, with 10 bases between. In germline, CDR1 is LGHNT, CDR2 FRNRAP. In DNA, the CDR3 is TGTGCTAGTGGTTTGGCGACTAGTTTCGAGCAGTACTTC. It codes for CASGLATSFEQYF. Full variable domain (rest looked up from reference TRBV12-5 and TRBJ2-7): DARVTQTPRHKVTEMGQEVTMRCQPILGHNTVFWYRQTMMQGLELLAYFRNRAPLDDSGMPKDRFSAEMPDATLATLKIQPSEPRDSAVYFCASGLATSFEQYFGPGTRLTVT.